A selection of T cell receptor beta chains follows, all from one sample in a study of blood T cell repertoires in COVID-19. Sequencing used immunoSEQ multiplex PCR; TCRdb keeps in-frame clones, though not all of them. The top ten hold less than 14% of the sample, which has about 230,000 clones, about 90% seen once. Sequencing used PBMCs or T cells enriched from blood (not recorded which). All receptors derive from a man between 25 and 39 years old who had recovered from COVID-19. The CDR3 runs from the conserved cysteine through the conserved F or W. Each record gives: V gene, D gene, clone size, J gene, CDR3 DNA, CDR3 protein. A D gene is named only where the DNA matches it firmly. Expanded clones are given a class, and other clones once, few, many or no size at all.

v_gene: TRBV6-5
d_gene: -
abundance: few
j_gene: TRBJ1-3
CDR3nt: TGTGCCAGCAGCCGCAAAGGGGCCTCTGGAAACACCATATATTTT
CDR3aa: CASSRKGASGNTIYF

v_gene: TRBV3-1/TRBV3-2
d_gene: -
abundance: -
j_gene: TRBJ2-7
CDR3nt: TGTGCCAGCAGCCAAGTTCCTGCGGGTGGCTACGAGCAGTACTTC
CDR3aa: CASSQVPAGGYEQYF

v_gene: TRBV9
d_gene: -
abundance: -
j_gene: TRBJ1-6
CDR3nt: TGTGCCAGCAGCGCCGGGAACCCTAATTCACCCCTCCACTTT
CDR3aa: CASSAGNPNSPLHF

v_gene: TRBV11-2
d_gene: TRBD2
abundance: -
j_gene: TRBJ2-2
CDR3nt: TGTGCCAGCAGCTTAACTAGCGGGATACGTACCGGGGAGCTGTTTTTT
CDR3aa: CASSLTSGIRTGELFF

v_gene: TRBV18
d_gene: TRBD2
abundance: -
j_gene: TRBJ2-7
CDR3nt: TGTGCCAGCTCACCAGTCGGGGGGAACACGTACGAGCAGTACTTC
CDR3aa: CASSPVGGNTYEQYF

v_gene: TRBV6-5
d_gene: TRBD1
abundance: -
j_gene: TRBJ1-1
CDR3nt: TGTGCCAGCAGTTCTACAGGGGGCGTCAACACTGAAGCTTTCTTT
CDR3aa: CASSSTGGVNTEAFF

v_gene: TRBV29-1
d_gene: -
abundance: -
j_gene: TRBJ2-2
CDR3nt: TGCAGCGCCGCGAGGACGAACACCGGGGAGCTGTTTTTT
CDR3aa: CSAARTNTGELFF

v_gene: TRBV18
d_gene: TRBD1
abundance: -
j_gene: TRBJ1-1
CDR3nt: TGTGCCAGCTCACCCGTTTCGGGACAGATGAACACTGAAGCTTTCTTT
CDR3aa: CASSPVSGQMNTEAFF

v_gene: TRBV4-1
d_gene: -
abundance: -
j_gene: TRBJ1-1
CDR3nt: TGCGCCAGCAGCCAAGTCGACTCCCTTGAAGCTTTCTTT
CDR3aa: CASSQVDSLEAFF

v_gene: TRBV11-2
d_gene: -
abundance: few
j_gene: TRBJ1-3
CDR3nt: TGTGCCAGCAGCTTAGTAGCTGGAAACACCATATATTTT
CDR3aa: CASSLVAGNTIYF

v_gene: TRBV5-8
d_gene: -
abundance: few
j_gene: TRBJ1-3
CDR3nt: TGTGCCAGCAACGACGCGGGAGCCTCTGGAAACACCATATATTTT
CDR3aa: CASNDAGASGNTIYF

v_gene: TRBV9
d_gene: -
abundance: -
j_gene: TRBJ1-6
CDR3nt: TGTGCCAGCAGCGTGCTGCCAGGGGCTGGCGATTCACCCCTCCACTTT
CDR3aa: CASSVLPGAGDSPLHF

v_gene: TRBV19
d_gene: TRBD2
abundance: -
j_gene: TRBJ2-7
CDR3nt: TGTGCCAGTAGTTGGAGGACTAGCGGTCCCGAGCAGTACTTC
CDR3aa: CASSWRTSGPEQYF

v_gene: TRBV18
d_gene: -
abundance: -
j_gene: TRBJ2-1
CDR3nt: TGTGCCAGCTCACCGGGGGCAGGGGTCAATGAGCAGTTCTTC
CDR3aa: CASSPGAGVNEQFF

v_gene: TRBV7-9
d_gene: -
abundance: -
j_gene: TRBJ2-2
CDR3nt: TGTGCCACTCTCTTCTCTGGGCAGGTTAACACCGGGGAGCTGTTTTTT
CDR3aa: CATLFSGQVNTGELFF

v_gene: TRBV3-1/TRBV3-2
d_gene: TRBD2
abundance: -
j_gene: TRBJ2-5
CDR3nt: TGTGCCAGCAGCCAAGATTGGGGACTAGCGGACGACAGCCAGTACTTC
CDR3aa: CASSQDWGLADDSQYF

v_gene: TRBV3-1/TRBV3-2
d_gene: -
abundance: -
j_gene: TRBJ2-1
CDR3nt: TGTGCCAGCACCCTAAATACGGGTGAGCAGTTCTTC
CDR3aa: CASTLNTGEQFF

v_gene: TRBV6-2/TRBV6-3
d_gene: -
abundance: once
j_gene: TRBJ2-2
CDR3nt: TGTGCCAGCAGTCGCTCCCAGGGATCTGCATCCGGGGAGCTGTTTTTT
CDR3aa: CASSRSQGSASGELFF

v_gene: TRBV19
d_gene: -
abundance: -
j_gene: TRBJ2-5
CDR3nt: TGTGCCAGTAGCCCCGACGGACAACAGACCCAGTACTTC
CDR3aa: CASSPDGQQTQYF

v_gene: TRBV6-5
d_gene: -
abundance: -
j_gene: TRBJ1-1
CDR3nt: TGTGCCAGCGGGGCAGGGCTTACTCCGGACACTGAAGCTTTCTTT
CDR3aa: CASGAGLTPDTEAFF

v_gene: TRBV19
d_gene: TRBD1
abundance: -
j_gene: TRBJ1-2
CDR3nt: TGTGCCAGTAGCAGGGACAGAATCAACTATGGCTACACCTTC
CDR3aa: CASSRDRINYGYTF

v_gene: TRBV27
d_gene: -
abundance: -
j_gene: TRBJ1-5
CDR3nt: TGTGCCAGCAGTCTCCACAAGTCCCAGCAGCCCCAGCATTTT
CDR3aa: CASSLHKSQQPQHF

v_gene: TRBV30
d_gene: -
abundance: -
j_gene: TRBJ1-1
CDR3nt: TGTGCCTGGAGTGTAGGCAGGGCAGTCACTGAAGCTTTCTTT
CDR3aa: CAWSVGRAVTEAFF

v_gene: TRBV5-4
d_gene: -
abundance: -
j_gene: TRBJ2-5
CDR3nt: TGTGCCAGCAGCCCGGCAGGGTCTAAAGAGACCCAGTACTTC
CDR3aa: CASSPAGSKETQYF

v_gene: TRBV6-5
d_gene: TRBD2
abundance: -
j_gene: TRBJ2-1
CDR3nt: TGTGCCAGCAGATTAGCGGGAGTGGGCAATGAGCAGTTCTTC
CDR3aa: CASRLAGVGNEQFF

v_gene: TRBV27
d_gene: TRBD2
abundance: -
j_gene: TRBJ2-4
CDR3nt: TGTGCCAGCAGTTCGCCCATTATAGCGGGAGGGCCCAAAAACATTCAGTACTTC
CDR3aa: CASSSPIIAGGPKNIQYF

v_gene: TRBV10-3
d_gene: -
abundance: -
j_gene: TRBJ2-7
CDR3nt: TGTGCCATCAGAGGACAGTCGGTCTACGAGCAGTACTTC
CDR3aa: CAIRGQSVYEQYF

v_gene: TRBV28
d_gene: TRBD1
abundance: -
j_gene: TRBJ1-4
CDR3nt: TGTGCCAGCAGTTCCACGACAGGGGGTAATGAAAAACTGTTTTTT
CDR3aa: CASSSTTGGNEKLFF

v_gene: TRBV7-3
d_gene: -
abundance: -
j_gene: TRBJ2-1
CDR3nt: TGTGCCAGCAGCTTCCGACAGACGGATGAGCAGTTCTTC
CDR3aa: CASSFRQTDEQFF

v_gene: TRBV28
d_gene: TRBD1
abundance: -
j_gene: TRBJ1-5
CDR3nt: TGTGCCAGCAGTTCAAGACAGGGTCGCAGGAAGCCCCAGCATTTT
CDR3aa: CASSSRQGRRKPQHF

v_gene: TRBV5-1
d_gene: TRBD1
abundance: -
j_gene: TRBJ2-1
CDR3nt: TGCGCCAGCAGCTTGGAACAGGGGGAAGCTTACTACAATGAGCAGTTCTTC
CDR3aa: CASSLEQGEAYYNEQFF

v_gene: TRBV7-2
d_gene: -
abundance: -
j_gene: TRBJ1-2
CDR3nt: TGTGCCAGCAGACTCGGTAGCTATGGCTACACCTTC
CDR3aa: CASRLGSYGYTF

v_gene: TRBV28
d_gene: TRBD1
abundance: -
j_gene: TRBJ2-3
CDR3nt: TGTGCCAGCAGTTTAACAGGGGGCGCGGATACGCAGTATTTT
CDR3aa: CASSLTGGADTQYF

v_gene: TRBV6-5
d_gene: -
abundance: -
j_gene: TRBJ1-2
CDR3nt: TGTGCCAGCAGTTACTCGAATGGGGGCGCATTCTATGGCTACACCTTC
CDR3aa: CASSYSNGGAFYGYTF

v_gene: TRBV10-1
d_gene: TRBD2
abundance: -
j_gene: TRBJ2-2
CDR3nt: TGCGCCAGCAGTGAGAGCGGGAGGGGAGCCGGGGAGCTGTTTTTT
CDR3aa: CASSESGRGAGELFF

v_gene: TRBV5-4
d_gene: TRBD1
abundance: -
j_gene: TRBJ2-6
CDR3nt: TGTGCCAGCAGCTTCCCGGCCGGGACAGGGGGCTTTTCTGGGGCCAACGTCCTGACTTTC
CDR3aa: CASSFPAGTGGFSGANVLTF